Here is one TCR beta chain with its context. What it binds is unknown. These data originate in a study of cytomegalovirus exposure and HLA in healthy donors. Study-wide points: Usually a TCR sequence was rare, but some public TCRs were found in many donors.

The PCR made use of 60 Vbeta and 13 Jbeta primers. Generated by immunoSEQ multiplex PCR, the TCRdb table keeps only in-frame clones and is missing some. The data contain 110,000 to 150,000 clones, around a tenth of them seen just once; the ten biggest clones take up roughly 1.9%. The length of the CDR3 is 14 residues. Germline CDR1 SGHVS, CDR2 FQNEAQ. Trimming took off 3 bases at V and 2 bases at J, with 10 bases between the two ends. The sample was PBMCs. The receptor comes from a man aged 45-65 years in good health and CMV-seronegative. The chain recombines TRBV7-8 with TRBJ1-1; D unresolved. The CDR3 protein is CASSFGLVNTEAFF. CDR3 in DNA: TGTGCCAGCAGCTTCGGACTTGTTAACACTGAAGCTTTCTTT.